This T cell receptor beta chain is drawn from a study of technical replicates of blood from several donors. This CDR3 region has 16 residues. The V and J ends lost 1 base and 2 bases, in that order; junction bases with no gene match: 4. In germline, CDR1 is SGHNT, CDR2 YENEEA. Using immunoSEQ multiplex PCR, the repertoire was profiled, and TCRdb retains in-frame clones only, with some absent. The sample includes 65,000 to 95,000 clones, 93% of them seen just once. The receptor comes from a human donor in good health. Sequenced sample: T cells isolated from PBMCs. The chain combines TRBV11-3 with TRBJ2-3; 9 bases map to TRBD2. Here the CDR3 DNA reads TGTGCCAGCAGCTTAGGACTAGCGGATAACACAGATACGCAGTATTTT. Its translation is CASSLGLADNTDTQYF.